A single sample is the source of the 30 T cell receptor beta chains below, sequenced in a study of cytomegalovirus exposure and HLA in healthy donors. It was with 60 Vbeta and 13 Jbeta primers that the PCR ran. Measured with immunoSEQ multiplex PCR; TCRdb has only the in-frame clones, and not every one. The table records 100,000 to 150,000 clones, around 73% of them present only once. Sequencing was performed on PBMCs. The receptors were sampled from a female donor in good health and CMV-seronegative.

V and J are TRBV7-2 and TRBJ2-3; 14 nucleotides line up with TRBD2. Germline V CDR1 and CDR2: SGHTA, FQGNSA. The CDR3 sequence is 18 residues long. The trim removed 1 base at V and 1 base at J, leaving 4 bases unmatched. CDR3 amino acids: CASSLEGLAGVGTDTQYF. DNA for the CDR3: TGTGCCAGCAGCTTAGAGGGACTAGCGGGAGTGGGCACAGATACGCAGTATTTT. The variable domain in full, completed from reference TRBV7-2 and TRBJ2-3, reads GAGVSQSPSNKVTEKGKDVELRCDPISGHTALYWYRQSLGQGLEFLIYFQGNSAPDKSGLPSDRFSAERTGGSVSTLTIQRTQQEDSAVYLCASSLEGLAGVGTDTQYFGPGTRLTVL.

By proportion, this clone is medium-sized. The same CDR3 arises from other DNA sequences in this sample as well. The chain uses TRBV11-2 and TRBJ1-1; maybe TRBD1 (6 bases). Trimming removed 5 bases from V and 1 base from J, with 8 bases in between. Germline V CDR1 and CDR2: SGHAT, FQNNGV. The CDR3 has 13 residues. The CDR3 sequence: CASSTDRNTEAFF. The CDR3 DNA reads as TGTGCCAGCAGCACGGACAGGAACACTGAAGCTTTCTTT. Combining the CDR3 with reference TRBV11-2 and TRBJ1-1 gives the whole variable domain EAGVAQSPRYKIIEKRQSVAFWCNPISGHATLYWYQQILGQGPKLLIQFQNNGVVDDSQLPKDRFSAERLKGVDSTLKIQPAKLEDSAVYLCASSTDRNTEAFFGQGTRLTVV.

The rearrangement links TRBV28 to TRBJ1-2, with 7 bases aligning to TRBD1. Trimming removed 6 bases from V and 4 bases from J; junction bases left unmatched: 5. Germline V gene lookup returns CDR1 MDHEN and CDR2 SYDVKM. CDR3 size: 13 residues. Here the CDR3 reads CASRPDRAYGYTF. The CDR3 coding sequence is TGTGCCAGCAGACCAGACAGGGCCTATGGCTACACCTTC.

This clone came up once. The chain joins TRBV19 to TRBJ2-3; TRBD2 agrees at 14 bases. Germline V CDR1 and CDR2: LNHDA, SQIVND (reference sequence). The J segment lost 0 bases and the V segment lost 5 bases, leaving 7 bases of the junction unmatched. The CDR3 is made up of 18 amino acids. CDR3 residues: CASSWRTSGRSSTDTQYF. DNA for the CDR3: TGTGCCAGTAGTTGGAGGACTAGCGGGAGGTCGAGCACAGATACGCAGTATTTT.

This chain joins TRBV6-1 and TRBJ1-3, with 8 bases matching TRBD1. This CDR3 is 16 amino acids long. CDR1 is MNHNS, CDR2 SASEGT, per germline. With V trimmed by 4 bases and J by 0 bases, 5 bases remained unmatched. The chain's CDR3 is CASSVGTGASGNTIYF. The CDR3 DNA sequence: TGTGCCAGCAGTGTCGGGACAGGAGCCTCTGGAAACACCATATATTTT.

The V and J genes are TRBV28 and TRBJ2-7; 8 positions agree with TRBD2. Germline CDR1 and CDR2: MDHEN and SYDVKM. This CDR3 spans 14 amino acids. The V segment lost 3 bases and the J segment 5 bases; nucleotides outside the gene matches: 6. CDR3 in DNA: TGTGCCAGCAGTTTCGGGACTAGTGAAAACGAGCAGTACTTC. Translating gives CASSFGTSENEQYF.

As DNA, the CDR3 is TGTGCCAGCAGTGCGCAAAGAGACCGACAGGGAAACTATGGCTACACCTTC. Translating gives CASSAQRDRQGNYGYTF. The V gene is TRBV2, the J gene TRBJ1-2; TRBD1 matches 7 bases. This CDR3 comprises 17 residues. The V segment lost 4 bases and the J segment 2 bases; nucleotides outside the gene matches: 13. Germline assignment: CDR1 SNHLY and CDR2 FYNNEI.

This CDR3 reads CASSDSGSSYNEQFF. DNA for the CDR3: TGTGCCAGCAGTGACTCAGGGAGCTCCTACAATGAGCAGTTCTTC. V and J are TRBV6-4 and TRBJ2-1; a possible D gene is TRBD2 (5 bases). V was trimmed by 0 bases and J by 0 bases, leaving 6 bases between them. The CDR3 has 15 residues. Germline loops: CDR1 MRHNA, CDR2 SNTAGT.

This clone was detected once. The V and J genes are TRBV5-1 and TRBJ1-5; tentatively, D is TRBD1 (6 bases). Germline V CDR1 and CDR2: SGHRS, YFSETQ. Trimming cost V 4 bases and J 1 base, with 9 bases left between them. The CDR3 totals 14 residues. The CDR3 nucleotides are TGCGCCAGCAGCCTAGGGGGAAGCAATCAGCCCCAGCATTTT. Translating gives CASSLGGSNQPQHF.

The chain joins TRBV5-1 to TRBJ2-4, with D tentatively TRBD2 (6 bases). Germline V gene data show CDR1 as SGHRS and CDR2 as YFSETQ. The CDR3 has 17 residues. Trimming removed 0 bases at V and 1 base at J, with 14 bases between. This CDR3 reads CASSLAPAGGAKNIQYF. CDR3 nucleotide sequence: TGCGCCAGCAGCTTGGCCCCAGCGGGCGGGGCCAAAAACATTCAGTACTTC.

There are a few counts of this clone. The CDR3 DNA follows: TGTGCCAGCAGTGAAGAGGGGGCCGGAGAGTCAATCAGGCACGAGCAGTACTTC. Encoded protein: CASSEEGAGESIRHEQYF. This chain joins TRBV2 and TRBJ2-7; TRBD1 aligns across 7 bases. The junction had 17 bases not matched to a gene; V was cut back by 1 base and J by 5 bases. This CDR3 contains 18 residues. Germline V gene sequence: CDR1 SNHLY, CDR2 FYNNEI.

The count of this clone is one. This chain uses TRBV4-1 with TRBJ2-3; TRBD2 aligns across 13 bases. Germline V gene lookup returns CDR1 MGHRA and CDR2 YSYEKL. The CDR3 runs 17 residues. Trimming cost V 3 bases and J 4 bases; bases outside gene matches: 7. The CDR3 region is CASSHWGLAGRPDTQYF. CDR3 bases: TGCGCCAGCAGCCATTGGGGACTAGCGGGAAGGCCAGATACGCAGTATTTT.

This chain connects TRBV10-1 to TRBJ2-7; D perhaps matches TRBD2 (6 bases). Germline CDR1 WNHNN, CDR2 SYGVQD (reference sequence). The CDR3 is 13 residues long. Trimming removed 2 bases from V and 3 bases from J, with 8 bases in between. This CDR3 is CASSEGTVYEQYF. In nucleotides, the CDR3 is TGCGCCAGCAGTGAGGGGACTGTCTACGAGCAGTACTTC.

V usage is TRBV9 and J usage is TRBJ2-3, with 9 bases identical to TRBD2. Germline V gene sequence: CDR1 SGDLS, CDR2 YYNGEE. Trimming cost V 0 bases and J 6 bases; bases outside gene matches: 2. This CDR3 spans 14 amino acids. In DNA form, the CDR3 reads TGTGCCAGCAGCGTAGGCGGGAGGGCTGATACGCAGTATTTT. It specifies CASSVGGRADTQYF.

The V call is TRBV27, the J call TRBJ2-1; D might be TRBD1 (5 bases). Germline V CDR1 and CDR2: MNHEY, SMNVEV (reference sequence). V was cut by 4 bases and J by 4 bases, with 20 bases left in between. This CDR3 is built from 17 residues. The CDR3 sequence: CASSYGAQVRRYNEQFF. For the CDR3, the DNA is TGTGCCAGCAGTTATGGGGCCCAGGTTCGCCGGTACAATGAGCAGTTCTTC.

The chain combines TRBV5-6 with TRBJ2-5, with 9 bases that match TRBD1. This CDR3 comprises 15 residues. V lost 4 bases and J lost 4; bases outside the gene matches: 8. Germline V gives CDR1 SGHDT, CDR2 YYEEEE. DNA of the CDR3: TGTGCCAGCAGCGCCGGGACAGGGTCAGGAGAGACCCAGTACTTC. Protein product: CASSAGTGSGETQYF.

The CDR3 DNA reads as TGTGCCAGCAGCTTCCAGCGGGGGGAAAAACTGTTTTTT. Its protein is CASSFQRGEKLFF. V is TRBV7-6 and J is TRBJ1-4; TRBD1 is a possible D gene (5 bases). The ends were cut back, 3 bases at V and 8 bases at J, with 10 bases in the middle. Germline lookup yields CDR1 SGHVS and CDR2 FNYEAQ. The CDR3 sequence is 13 residues long.

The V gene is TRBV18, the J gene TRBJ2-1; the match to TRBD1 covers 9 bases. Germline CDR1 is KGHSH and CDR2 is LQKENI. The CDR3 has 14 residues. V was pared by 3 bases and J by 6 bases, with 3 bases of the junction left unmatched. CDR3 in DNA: TGTGCCAGCTCACCCGGGACAGGGAGCAATGAGCAGTTCTTC. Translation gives CASSPGTGSNEQFF.

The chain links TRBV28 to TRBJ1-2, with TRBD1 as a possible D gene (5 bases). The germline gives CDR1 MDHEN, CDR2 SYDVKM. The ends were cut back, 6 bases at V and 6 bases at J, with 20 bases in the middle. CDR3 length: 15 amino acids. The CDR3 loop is CASSYLAGGEDGYTF. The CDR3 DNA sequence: TGTGCCAGCAGCTACCTTGCGGGGGGTGAGGATGGCTACACCTTC.

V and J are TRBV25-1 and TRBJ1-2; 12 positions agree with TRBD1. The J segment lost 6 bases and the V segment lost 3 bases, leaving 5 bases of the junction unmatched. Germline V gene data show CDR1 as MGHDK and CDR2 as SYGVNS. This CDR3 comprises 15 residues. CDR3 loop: CASSDPGTGGDGYTF. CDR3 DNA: TGTGCCAGCAGTGACCCCGGGACAGGGGGCGATGGCTACACCTTC.

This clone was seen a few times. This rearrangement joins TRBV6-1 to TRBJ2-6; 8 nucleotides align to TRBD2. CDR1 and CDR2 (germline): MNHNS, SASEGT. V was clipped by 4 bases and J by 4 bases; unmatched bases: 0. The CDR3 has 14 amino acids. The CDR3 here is CASSAGGGANVLTF. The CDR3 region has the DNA TGTGCCAGCAGTGCGGGAGGGGGGGCCAACGTCCTGACTTTC.

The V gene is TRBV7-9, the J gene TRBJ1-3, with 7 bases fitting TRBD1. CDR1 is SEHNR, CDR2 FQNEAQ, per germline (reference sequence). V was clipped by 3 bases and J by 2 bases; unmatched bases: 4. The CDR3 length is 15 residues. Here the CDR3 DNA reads TGTGCCAGCAGCTTTTTCCAGGGGGCTGGAAACACCATATATTTT. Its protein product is CASSFFQGAGNTIYF.

CDR3 in amino acids: CASSYQGLNTEAFF. CDR3 coding DNA: TGTGCCAGCAGTTACCAGGGATTGAACACTGAAGCTTTCTTT. The V and J genes are TRBV7-9 and TRBJ1-1; tentatively, D is TRBD1 (5 bases). CDR3 length: 14 residues. Per germline, CDR1 SEHNR and CDR2 FQNEAQ (reference sequence). The germline V and J ends were trimmed by 6 bases and 0 bases, with 11 bases remaining between them.

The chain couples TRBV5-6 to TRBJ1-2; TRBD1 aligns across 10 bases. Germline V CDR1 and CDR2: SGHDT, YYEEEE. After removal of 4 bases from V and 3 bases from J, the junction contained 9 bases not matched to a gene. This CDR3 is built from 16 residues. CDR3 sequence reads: CASSGVGTGDDYGYTF. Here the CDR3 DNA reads TGTGCCAGCAGCGGGGTAGGGACAGGGGACGACTATGGCTACACCTTC.

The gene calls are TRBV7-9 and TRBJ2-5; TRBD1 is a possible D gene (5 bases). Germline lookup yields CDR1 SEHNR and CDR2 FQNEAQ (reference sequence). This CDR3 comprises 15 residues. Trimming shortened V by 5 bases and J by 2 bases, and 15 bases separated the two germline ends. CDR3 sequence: CASSLRTRLQETQYF. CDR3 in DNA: TGTGCCAGCAGCCTGCGGACACGGCTGCAAGAGACCCAGTACTTC.

The CDR3 bases are TGCGCCAGCAGCCCTGGGACTAATCAAGAGACCCAGTACTTC. This translates into CASSPGTNQETQYF. This sequence joins TRBV4-1 and TRBJ2-5; TRBD2 aligns across 7 bases. Germline assignment: CDR1 MGHRA and CDR2 YSYEKL. CDR3 length: 14 residues. The V and J ends lost 4 bases and 2 bases, in that order; junction bases with no gene match: 4.

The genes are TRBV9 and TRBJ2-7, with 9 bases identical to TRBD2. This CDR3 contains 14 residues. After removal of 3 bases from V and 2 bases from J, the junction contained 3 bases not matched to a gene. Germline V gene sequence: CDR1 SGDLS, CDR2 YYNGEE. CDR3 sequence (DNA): TGTGCCAGCAGCGCGACTAGCGGACCCTACGAGCAGTACTTC. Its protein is CASSATSGPYEQYF.

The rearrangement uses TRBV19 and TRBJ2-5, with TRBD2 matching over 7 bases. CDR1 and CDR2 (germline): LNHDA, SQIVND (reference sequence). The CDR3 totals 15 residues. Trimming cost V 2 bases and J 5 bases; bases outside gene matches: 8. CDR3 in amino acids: CASSITGLTGETQYF. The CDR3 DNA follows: TGTGCCAGTAGTATAACGGGACTAACGGGGGAGACCCAGTACTTC.

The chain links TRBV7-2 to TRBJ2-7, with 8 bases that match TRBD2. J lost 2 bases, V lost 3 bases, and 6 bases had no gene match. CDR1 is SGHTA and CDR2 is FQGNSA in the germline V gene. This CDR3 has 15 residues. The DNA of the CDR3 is TGTGCCAGCAGCTTGAAGCGGGAGACCACCTACGAGCAGTACTTC. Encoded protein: CASSLKRETTYEQYF.

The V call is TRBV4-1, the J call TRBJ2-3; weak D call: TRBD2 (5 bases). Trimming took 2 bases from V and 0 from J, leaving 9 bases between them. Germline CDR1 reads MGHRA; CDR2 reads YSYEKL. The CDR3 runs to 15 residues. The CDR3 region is CASSQQRQSTDTQYF. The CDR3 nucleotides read TGCGCCAGCAGCCAACAGCGGCAGAGCACAGATACGCAGTATTTT.